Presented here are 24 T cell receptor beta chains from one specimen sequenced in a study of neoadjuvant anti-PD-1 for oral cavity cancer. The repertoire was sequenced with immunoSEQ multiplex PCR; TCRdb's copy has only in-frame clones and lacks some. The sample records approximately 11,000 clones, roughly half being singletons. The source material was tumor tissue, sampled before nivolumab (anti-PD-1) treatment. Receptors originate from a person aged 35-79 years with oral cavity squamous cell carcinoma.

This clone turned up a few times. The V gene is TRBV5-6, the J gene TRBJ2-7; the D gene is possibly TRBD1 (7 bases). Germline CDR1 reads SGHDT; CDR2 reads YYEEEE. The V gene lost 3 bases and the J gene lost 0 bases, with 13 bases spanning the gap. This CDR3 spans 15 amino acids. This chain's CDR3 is CASSWAGQSSYEQYF. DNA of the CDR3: TGTGCCAGCAGCTGGGCGGGACAGAGCTCCTACGAGCAGTACTTC.

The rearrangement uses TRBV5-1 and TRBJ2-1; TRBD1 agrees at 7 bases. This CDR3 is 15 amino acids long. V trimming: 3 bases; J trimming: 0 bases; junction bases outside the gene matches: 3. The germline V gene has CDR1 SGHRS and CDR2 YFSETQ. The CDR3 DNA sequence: TGCGCCAGCAGCTGGACAGGAGGCTCCTACAATGAGCAGTTCTTC. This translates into CASSWTGGSYNEQFF.

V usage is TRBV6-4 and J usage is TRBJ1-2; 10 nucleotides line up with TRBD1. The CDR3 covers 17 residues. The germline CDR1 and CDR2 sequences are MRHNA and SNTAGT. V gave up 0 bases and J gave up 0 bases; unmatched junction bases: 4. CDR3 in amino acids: CASSDSRQGAPNYGYTF. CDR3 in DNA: TGTGCCAGCAGTGACTCAAGACAGGGGGCACCTAACTATGGCTACACCTTC.

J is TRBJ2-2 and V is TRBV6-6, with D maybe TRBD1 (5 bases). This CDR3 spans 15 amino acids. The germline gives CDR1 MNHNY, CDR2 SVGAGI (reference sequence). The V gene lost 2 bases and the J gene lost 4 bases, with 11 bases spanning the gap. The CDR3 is CASSYLTRATGELFF. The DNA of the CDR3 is TGTGCCAGCAGTTACCTTACCAGGGCCACCGGGGAGCTGTTTTTT.

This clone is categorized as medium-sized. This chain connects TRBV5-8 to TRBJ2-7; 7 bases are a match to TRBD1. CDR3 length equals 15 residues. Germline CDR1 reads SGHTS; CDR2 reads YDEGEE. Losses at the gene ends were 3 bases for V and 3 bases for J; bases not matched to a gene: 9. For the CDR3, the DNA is TGTGCCAGCAGCTCAGACAGGACAGGAGTCTACGAGCAGTACTTC. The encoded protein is CASSSDRTGVYEQYF.

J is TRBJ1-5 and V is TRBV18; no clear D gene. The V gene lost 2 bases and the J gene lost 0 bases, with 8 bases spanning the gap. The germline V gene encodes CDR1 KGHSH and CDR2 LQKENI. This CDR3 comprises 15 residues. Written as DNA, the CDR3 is TGTGCCAGCTCACCAGCGGGTAATAGCAATCAGCCCCAGCATTTT. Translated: CASSPAGNSNQPQHF.

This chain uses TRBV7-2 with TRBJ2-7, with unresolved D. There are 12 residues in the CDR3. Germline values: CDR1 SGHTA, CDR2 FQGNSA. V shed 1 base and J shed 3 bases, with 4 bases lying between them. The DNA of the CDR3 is TGTGCCAGCAGCTTAGTTTTCTACGAGCAGTACTTC. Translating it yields CASSLVFYEQYF. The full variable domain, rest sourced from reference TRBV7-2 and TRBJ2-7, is GAGVSQSPSNKVTEKGKDVELRCDPISGHTALYWYRQSLGQGLEFLIYFQGNSAPDKSGLPSDRFSAERTGGSVSTLTIQRTQQEDSAVYLCASSLVFYEQYFGPGTRLTVT.

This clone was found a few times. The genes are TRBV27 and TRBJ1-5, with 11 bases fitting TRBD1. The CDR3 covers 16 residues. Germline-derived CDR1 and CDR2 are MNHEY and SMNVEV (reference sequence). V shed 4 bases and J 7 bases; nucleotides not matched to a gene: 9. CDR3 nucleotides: TGTGCCAGCAGTTCCGGGACAGGGGGTCTAGGACAGCCCCAGCATTTT. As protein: CASSSGTGGLGQPQHF.

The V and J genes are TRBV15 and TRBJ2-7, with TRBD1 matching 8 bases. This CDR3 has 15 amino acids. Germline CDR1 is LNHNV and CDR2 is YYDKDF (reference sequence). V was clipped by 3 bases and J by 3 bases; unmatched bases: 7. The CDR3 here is CATSSPTGGYYEQYF. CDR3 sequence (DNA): TGTGCCACCAGCAGCCCAACAGGGGGGTACTACGAGCAGTACTTC.

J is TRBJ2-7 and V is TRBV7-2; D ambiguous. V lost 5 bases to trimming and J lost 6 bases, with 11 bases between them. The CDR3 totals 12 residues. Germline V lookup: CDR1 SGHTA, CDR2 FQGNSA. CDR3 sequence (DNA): TGTGCCAGCAGCCCCCGACTGGGCGAGCAGTACTTC. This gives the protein CASSPRLGEQYF.

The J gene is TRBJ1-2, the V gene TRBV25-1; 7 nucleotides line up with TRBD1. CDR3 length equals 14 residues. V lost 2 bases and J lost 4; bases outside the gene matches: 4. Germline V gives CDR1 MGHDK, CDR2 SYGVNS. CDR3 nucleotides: TGTGCCAGCAGTGAAAGGGGGCTTCGCTATGGCTACACCTTC. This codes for CASSERGLRYGYTF.

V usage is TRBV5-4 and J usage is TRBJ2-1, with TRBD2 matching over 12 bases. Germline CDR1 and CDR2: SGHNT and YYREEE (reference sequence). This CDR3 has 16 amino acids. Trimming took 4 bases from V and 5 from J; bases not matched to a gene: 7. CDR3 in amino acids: CASSQQLAGGHNEQFF. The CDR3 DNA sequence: TGTGCCAGCAGCCAACAACTAGCGGGGGGCCACAATGAGCAGTTCTTC.

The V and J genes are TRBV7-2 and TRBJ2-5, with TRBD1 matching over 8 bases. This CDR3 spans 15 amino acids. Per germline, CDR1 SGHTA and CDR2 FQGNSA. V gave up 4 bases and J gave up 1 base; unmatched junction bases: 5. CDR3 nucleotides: TGTGCCAGCAGCTGGGACAGGAGTTCCCAAGAGACCCAGTACTTC. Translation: CASSWDRSSQETQYF.

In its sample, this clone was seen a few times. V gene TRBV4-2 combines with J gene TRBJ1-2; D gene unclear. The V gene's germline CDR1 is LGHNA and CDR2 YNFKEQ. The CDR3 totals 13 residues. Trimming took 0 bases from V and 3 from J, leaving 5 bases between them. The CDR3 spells CASSQDLDYGYTF. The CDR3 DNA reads TGTGCCAGCAGCCAAGATCTCGACTATGGCTACACCTTC.

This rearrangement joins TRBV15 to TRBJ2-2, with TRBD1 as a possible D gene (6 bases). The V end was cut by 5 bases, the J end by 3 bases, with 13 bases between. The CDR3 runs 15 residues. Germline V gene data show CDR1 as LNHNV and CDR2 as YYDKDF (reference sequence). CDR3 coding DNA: TGTGCCACCAGCTTAGAGGGGGTCTACACCGGGGAGCTGTTTTTT. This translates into CATSLEGVYTGELFF.

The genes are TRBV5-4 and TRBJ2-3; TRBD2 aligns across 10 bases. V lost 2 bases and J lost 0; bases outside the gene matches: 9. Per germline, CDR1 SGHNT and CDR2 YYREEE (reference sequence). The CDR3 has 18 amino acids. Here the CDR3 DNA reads TGTGCCAGCAGCTTCCTAGCGGGGGCCACGGGGAGCACAGATACGCAGTATTTT. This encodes CASSFLAGATGSTDTQYF.

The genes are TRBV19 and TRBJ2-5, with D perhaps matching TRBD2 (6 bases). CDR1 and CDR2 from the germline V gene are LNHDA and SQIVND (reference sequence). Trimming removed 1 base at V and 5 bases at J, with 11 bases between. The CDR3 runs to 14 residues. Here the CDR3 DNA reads TGTGCCAGTAGTATAGCGGGAGACGGGGAGACCCAGTACTTC. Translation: CASSIAGDGETQYF.

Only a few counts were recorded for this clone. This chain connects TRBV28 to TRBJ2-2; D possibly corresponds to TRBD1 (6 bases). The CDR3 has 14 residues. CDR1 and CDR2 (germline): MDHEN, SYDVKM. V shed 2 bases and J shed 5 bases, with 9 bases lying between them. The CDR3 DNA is TGTGCCAGCAGTTTACAGGGGTTAACCGGGGAGCTGTTTTTT. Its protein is CASSLQGLTGELFF. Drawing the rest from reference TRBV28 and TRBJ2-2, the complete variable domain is DVKVTQSSRYLVKRTGEKVFLECVQDMDHENMFWYRQDPGLGLRLIYFSYDVKMKEKGDIPEGYSVSREKKERFSLILESASTNQTSMYLCASSLQGLTGELFFGEGSRLTVL.

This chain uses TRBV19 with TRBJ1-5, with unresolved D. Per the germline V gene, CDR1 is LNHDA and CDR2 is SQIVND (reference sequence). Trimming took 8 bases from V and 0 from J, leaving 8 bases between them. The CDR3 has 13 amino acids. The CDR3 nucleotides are TGTGCCAGTTCGCAGACTAGCAATCAGCCCCAGCATTTT. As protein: CASSQTSNQPQHF.

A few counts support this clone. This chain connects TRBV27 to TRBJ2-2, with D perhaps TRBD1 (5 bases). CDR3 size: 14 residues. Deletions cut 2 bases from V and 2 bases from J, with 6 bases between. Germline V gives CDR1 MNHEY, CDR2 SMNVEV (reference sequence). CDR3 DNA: TGTGCCAGCAGTTTAGACAGAAACACCGGGGAGCTGTTTTTT. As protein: CASSLDRNTGELFF.

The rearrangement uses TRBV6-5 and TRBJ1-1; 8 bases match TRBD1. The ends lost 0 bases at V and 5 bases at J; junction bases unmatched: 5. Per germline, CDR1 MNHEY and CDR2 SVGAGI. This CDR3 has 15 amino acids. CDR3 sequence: CASSYSWTGFTEAFF. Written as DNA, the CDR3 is TGTGCCAGCAGTTACTCGTGGACAGGGTTTACTGAAGCTTTCTTT.

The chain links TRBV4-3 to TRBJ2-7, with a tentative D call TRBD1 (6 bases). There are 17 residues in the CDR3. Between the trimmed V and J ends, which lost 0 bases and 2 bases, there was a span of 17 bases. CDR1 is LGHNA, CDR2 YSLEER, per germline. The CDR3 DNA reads TGCGCCAGCAGCCAAGAAGCTCGAGGGACAATCCCCTACGAGCAGTACTTC. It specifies CASSQEARGTIPYEQYF.

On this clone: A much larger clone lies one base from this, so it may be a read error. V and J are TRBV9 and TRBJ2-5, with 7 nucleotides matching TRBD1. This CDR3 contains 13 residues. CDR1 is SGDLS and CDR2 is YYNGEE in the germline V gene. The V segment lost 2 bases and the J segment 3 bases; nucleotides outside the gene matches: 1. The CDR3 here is CASSVGTEETQYF. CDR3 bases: TGTGCCAGCAGCGTTGGGACAGAAGAGACCCAGTACTTC.

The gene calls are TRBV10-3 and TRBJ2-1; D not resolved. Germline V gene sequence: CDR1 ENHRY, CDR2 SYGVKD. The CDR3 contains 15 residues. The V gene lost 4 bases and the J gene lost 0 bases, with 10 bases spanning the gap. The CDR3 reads CAISGVWSSYNEQFF. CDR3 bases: TGTGCCATCAGTGGGGTATGGAGCTCCTACAATGAGCAGTTCTTC.